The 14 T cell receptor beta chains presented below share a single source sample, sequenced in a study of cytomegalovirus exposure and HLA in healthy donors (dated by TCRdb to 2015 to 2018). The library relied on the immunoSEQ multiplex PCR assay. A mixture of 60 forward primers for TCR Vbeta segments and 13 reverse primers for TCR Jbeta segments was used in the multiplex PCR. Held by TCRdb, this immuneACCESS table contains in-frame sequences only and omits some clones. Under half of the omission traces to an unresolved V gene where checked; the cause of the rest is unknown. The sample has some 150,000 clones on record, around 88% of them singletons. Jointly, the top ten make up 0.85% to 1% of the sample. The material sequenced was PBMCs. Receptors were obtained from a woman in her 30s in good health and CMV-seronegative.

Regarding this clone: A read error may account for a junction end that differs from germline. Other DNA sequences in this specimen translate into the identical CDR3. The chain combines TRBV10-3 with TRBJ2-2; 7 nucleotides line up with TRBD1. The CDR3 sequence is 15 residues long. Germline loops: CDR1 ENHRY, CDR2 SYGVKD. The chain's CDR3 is CAISESGTATGELFF. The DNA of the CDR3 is TGTGCCATTAGTGAGTCTGGGACAGCAACCGGGGAGCTGTTTTTT.

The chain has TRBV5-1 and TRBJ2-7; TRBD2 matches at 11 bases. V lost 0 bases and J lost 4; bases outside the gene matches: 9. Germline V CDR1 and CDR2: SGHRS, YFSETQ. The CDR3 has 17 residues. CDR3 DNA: TGCGCCAGCAGCTTGGCCACGTCTAGCGGGAGGCGGTACGAGCAGTACTTC. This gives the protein CASSLATSSGRRYEQYF.

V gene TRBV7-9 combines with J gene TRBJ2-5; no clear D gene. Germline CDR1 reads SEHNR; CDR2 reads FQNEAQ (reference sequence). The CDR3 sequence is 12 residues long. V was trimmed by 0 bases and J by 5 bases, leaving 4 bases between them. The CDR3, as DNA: TGTGCCAGCAGCTTAGCGCGGGAGACCCAGTACTTC. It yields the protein CASSLARETQYF. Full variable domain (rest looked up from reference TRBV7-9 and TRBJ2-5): DTGVSQNPRHKITKRGQNVTFRCDPISEHNRLYWYRQTLGQGPEFLTYFQNEAQLEKSRLLSDRFSAERPKGSFSTLEIQRTEQGDSAMYLCASSLARETQYFGPGTRLLVL.

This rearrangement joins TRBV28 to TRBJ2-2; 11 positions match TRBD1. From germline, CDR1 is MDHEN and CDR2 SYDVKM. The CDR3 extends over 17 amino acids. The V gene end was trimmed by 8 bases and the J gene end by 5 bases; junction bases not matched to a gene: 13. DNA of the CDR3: TGTGCCAGCTCCCTAGGGGCGGGGACAGGGGGAACCGGGGAGCTGTTTTTT. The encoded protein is CASSLGAGTGGTGELFF.

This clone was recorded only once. CDR3 coding DNA: TGCAGCGTTGATCTCTCCGGGACTAGCGGGAGTCGAGGTGAGCAGTTCTTC. Its protein product is CSVDLSGTSGSRGEQFF. The chain combines TRBV29-1 with TRBJ2-1; 14 nucleotides line up with TRBD2. The germline gives CDR1 SQVTM, CDR2 ANQGSEA. The CDR3 covers 17 residues. After removal of 3 bases from V and 9 bases from J, the junction contained 13 bases not matched to a gene.

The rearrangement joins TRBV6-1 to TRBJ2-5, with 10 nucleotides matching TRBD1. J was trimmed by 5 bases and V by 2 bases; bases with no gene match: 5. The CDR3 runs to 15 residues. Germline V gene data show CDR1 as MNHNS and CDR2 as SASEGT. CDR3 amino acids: CASSEWTGGSETQYF. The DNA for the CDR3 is TGTGCCAGCAGTGAATGGACAGGGGGTTCGGAGACCCAGTACTTC.

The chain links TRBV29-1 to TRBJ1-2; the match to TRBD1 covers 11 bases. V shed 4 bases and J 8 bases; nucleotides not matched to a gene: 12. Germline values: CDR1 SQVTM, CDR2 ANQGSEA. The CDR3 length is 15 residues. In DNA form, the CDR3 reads TGCAGCGTTGCGGGGGGCGGACAGGGGGCGCAGGGCTACACCTTC. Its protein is CSVAGGGQGAQGYTF.

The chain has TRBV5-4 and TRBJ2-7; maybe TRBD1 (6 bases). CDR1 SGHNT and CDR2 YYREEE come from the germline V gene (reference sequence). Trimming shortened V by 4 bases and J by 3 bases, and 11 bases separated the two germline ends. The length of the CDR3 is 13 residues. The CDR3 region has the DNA TGTGCCAGCAGCCCGGGACACTTCTACGAGCAGTACTTC. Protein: CASSPGHFYEQYF.

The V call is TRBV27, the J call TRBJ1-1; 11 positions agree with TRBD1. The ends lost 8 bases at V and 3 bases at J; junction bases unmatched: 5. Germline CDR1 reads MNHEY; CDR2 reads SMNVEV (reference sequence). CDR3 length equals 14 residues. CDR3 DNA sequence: TGTGCCAGCGGAGGACAGGGGGCGCACACTGAAGCTTTCTTT. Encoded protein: CASGGQGAHTEAFF.

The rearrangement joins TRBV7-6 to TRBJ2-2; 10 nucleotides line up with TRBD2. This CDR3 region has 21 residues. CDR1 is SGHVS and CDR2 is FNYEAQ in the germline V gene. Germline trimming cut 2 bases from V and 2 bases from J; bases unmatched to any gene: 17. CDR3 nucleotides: TGTGCCAGCAGCTTACGTTACCGGGGGACTAGCGAAAGCCGCAACACCGGGGAGCTGTTTTTT. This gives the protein CASSLRYRGTSESRNTGELFF.

Here the CDR3 reads CASSSLAATDTQYF. The DNA for the CDR3 is TGTGCCAGCAGCTCACTAGCGGCCACAGATACGCAGTATTTT. This chain links TRBV5-6 with TRBJ2-3; 8 bases are a match to TRBD2. This CDR3 has 14 residues. J gave up 2 bases and V 3 bases, and 2 bases lay outside the gene matches. CDR1 and CDR2 (germline): SGHDT, YYEEEE.

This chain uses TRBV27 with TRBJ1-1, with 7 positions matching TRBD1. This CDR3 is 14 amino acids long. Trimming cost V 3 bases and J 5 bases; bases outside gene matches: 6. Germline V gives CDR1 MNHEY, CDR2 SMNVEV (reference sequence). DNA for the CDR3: TGTGCCAGCAGTTTTTCGACAGGGAGGACTGAAGCTTTCTTT. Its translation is CASSFSTGRTEAFF.

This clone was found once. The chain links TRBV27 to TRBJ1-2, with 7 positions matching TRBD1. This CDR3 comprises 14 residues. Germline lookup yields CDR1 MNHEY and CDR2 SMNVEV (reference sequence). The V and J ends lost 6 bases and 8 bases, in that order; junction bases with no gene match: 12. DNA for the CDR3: TGTGCCAGCAGCCTCAGGTTGCAGACAGGGGGCTACACCTTC. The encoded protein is CASSLRLQTGGYTF.

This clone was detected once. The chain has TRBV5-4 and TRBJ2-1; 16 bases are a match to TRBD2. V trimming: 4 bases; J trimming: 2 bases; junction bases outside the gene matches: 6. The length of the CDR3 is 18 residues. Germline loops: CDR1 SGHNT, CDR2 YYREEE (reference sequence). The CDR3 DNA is TGTGCCAGCAGCGAGGGACTAGCGGGAGGGGGGGCCTACAATGAGCAGTTCTTC. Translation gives CASSEGLAGGGAYNEQFF.